Reported below is one TCR beta chain. Its cognate antigen is unknown. This entry comes from a study of T cell responses to AZD1222 COVID-19 vaccine. Study-wide findings and caveats: At 160-218 and 743-854, vaccine-associated CD4 TCRs were dominant, and they spanned spike. Donors were largely white British and mainly female; clonal diversity was possibly underestimated.

The CDR3 consists of 13 residues. CDR1 and CDR2 from the germline V gene are SGHTA and FQGNSA. V was clipped by 2 bases and J by 5 bases, with 6 bases between them. Both about-4-week and about-12-week second-dose recipients were combined. Method: immunoSEQ multiplex PCR; TCRdb's copy keeps in-frame clones and lacks some. This table holds some 93,000 clones, over 75% found once. The specimen comprised peripheral blood, sampled 28 days after the second AZD1222 dose. The source is an adult who received the AZD1222 COVID-19 vaccine. V is TRBV7-2 and J is TRBJ2-2; no definite D call. The DNA of the CDR3 is TGTGCCAGCAGCTTAATGAAAACCGGGGAGCTGTTTTTT. Amino acid sequence: CASSLMKTGELFF. The full variable domain, in which reference TRBV7-2 and TRBJ2-2 provide the parts outside the CDR3, is GAGVSQSPSNKVTEKGKDVELRCDPISGHTALYWYRQSLGQGLEFLIYFQGNSAPDKSGLPSDRFSAERTGGSVSTLTIQRTQQEDSAVYLCASSLMKTGELFFGEGSRLTVL.